This passage covers 21 T cell receptor beta chains from one sample sequenced in a study of cytomegalovirus exposure and HLA in healthy donors. Vbeta (60) and Jbeta (13) primers were used in the PCR. TCRdb's copy holds only in-frame clones and misses some; the assay was immunoSEQ multiplex PCR. The sample gives 140,000 to 150,000 clones, around four fifths of which show up once; roughly 2.5% is in the top ten. The source material was PBMCs. These receptors all stem from a boy aged 2 to 9 in good health and CMV-seronegative.

V usage is TRBV30 and J usage is TRBJ1-3; perhaps TRBD1 as D (5 bases). The V gene lost 4 bases and the J gene lost 2 bases, with 9 bases spanning the gap. This CDR3 is 13 amino acids long. CDR1 and CDR2 from the germline V gene are GTSNPN and SVGIG (reference sequence). The CDR3 nucleotides read TGTGCCTGGACCAGGGTCCCTGGAAACACCATATATTTT. It encodes CAWTRVPGNTIYF.

The chain has TRBV5-4 and TRBJ2-5, with D maybe TRBD2 (6 bases). CDR1 and CDR2 from the germline V gene are SGHNT and YYREEE (reference sequence). This CDR3 is 12 amino acids long. The germline V and J ends were trimmed by 4 bases and 11 bases, with 15 bases remaining between them. The CDR3 protein is CASSRAPGEQYF. CDR3 in DNA: TGTGCCAGCAGCCGAGCACCGGGGGAGCAGTACTTC.

The V call is TRBV5-1, the J call TRBJ1-3; the D gene is possibly TRBD1 (5 bases). The CDR3 covers 18 residues. Trimming cost V 1 base and J 0 bases, with 17 bases left between them. The germline V gene encodes CDR1 SGHRS and CDR2 YFSETQ. The CDR3 is CASSLSWQGGNSGNTIYF. DNA for the CDR3: TGCGCCAGCAGCTTGAGTTGGCAGGGAGGGAACTCTGGAAACACCATATATTTT. The whole variable domain, filled in from reference TRBV5-1 and TRBJ1-3, reads KAGVTQTPRYLIKTRGQQVTLSCSPISGHRSVSWYQQTPGQGLQFLFEYFSETQRNKGNFPGRFSGRQFSNSRSEMNVSTLELGDSALYLCASSLSWQGGNSGNTIYFGEGSWLTVV.

The V call is TRBV19, the J call TRBJ2-5; 7 positions match TRBD2. J lost 5 bases, V lost 5 bases, and 8 bases had no gene match. The germline V gene has CDR1 LNHDA and CDR2 SQIVND (reference sequence). CDR3 length: 14 amino acids. The CDR3 coding sequence is TGTGCCAGTAGTGAGAGTCAGGGAGGGGAGACCCAGTACTTC. The encoded protein is CASSESQGGETQYF.

This chain uses TRBV7-5 with TRBJ2-3; the D call of TRBD1 is as the table states it, not checked on the DNA. TRBV7-5 is a pseudogene segment. This CDR3 has 18 amino acids. The CDR3 coding sequence is TGTGTCAGAAGCTTAGGAGGGGGCGGGACCGATCTACGGGATACGCAGTATTTT. This encodes CVRSLGGGGTDLRDTQYF.

The gene calls are TRBV11-2 and TRBJ1-5; the match to TRBD1 covers 9 bases. J gave up 0 bases and V 5 bases, and 5 bases lay outside the gene matches. From germline, CDR1 is SGHAT and CDR2 FQNNGV. The CDR3 runs to 16 residues. For the CDR3, the DNA is TGTGCCAGCAGCCGAGGGACAGGGAATAGCAATCAGCCCCAGCATTTT. It translates to CASSRGTGNSNQPQHF.

This clone is a singleton in its sample. The CDR3 reads CASRTRTSGRKTGELFF. In DNA, the CDR3 is TGTGCCAGCAGGACTAGGACTAGCGGGAGAAAGACCGGGGAGCTGTTTTTT. The V call is TRBV2, the J call TRBJ2-2, with 13 bases fitting TRBD2. CDR1 SNHLY and CDR2 FYNNEI come from the germline V gene. V shed 6 bases and J 5 bases; nucleotides not matched to a gene: 9. The CDR3 sequence is 17 residues long.

J is TRBJ2-2 and V is TRBV5-5; no firm D call. The CDR3 totals 12 residues. V dropped 0 bases and J dropped 7 bases, with 4 bases sitting between them. In germline, CDR1 is SGHKS, CDR2 YYEKEE (reference sequence). CDR3 residues: CASSLDIGELFF. CDR3 nucleotide sequence: TGTGCCAGCAGCTTGGATATCGGGGAGCTGTTTTTT.

The chain recombines TRBV30 with TRBJ2-2; tentative D call: TRBD1 (5 bases). The length of the CDR3 is 15 residues. Germline V CDR1 and CDR2: GTSNPN, SVGIG (reference sequence). Trimming pared 0 bases from V and 5 bases from J, leaving 13 bases between. The CDR3 reads CAWSVRWQGTGELFF. As DNA, the CDR3 is TGTGCCTGGAGTGTTAGGTGGCAGGGAACCGGGGAGCTGTTTTTT.

The V and J genes are TRBV27 and TRBJ1-2, with 7 positions matching TRBD1. J lost 4 bases, V lost 1 base, and 3 bases had no gene match. The germline V gene has CDR1 MNHEY and CDR2 SMNVEV (reference sequence). The CDR3 loop spans 14 amino acids. The CDR3 DNA reads as TGTGCCAGCAGTTTATTCCCAGGGGGCTATGGCTACACCTTC. It yields the protein CASSLFPGGYGYTF.

This chain joins TRBV7-9 and TRBJ2-4; D may be TRBD1 (6 bases). The CDR3 runs 18 residues. V shed 5 bases and J shed 0 bases, with 20 bases lying between them. Germline CDR1 SEHNR, CDR2 FQNEAQ (reference sequence). As DNA, the CDR3 is TGTGCCAGCAGCCCCCTAGGGGGAGTGGGTAAAGCCAAAAACATTCAGTACTTC. Its translation is CASSPLGGVGKAKNIQYF.

The chain carries TRBV25-1 and TRBJ1-5, with 7 bases fitting TRBD1. The CDR3 is made up of 17 amino acids. CDR1 and CDR2 from the germline V gene are MGHDK and SYGVNS. Trimming took 3 bases from V and 4 from J; bases not matched to a gene: 12. The CDR3 region has the DNA TGTGCCAGCAGTGACGGCCCCGGGACAGCAAGTAATCAGCCCCAGCATTTT. It codes for CASSDGPGTASNQPQHF.

The chain is built from TRBV25-1 and TRBJ1-5; 7 bases map to TRBD1. Germline values: CDR1 MGHDK, CDR2 SYGVNS. The V gene end was trimmed by 2 bases and the J gene end by 3 bases; junction bases not matched to a gene: 4. This CDR3 is 15 amino acids long. The CDR3, as DNA: TGTGCCAGCAGTGAAACCGGGACAGACAATCAGCCCCAGCATTTT. Protein: CASSETGTDNQPQHF. Full variable domain (missing parts from reference TRBV25-1 and TRBJ1-5): EADIYQTPRYLVIGTGKKITLECSQTMGHDKMYWYQQDPGMELHLIHYSYGVNSTEKGDLSSESTVSRIRTEHFPLTLESARPSHTSQYLCASSETGTDNQPQHFGDGTRLSIL.

The chain combines TRBV5-1 with TRBJ2-5; 10 nucleotides align to TRBD2. V gave up 7 bases and J gave up 5 bases; unmatched junction bases: 8. The CDR3 loop spans 14 amino acids. CDR1 and CDR2 from the germline V gene are SGHRS and YFSETQ. CDR3 sequence reads: CASRTSGSLETQYF. In DNA form, the CDR3 reads TGCGCCAGCCGGACTAGCGGCAGTCTGGAGACCCAGTACTTC.

This clone has only a few counts. The chain employs TRBV9 and TRBJ1-2, with TRBD1 identical over 9 bases. Germline V gives CDR1 SGDLS, CDR2 YYNGEE. Germline trimming cut 7 bases from V and 3 bases from J; bases unmatched to any gene: 7. This CDR3 contains 14 residues. CDR3 amino acids: CASGGDRAHYGYTF. CDR3 in DNA: TGTGCCAGCGGGGGGGACAGGGCTCACTATGGCTACACCTTC.

V is TRBV10-3 and J is TRBJ1-1, with 7 bases fitting TRBD1. The CDR3 loop spans 13 amino acids. Per the germline V gene, CDR1 is ENHRY and CDR2 is SYGVKD. With V trimmed by 10 bases and J by 1 base, 6 bases remained unmatched. The CDR3: CASLGGRNTEAFF. CDR3 sequence (DNA): TGTGCCAGTTTAGGGGGCAGGAACACTGAAGCTTTCTTT.

The rearrangement joins TRBV6-6 to TRBJ2-1; D might be TRBD2 (5 bases). The V gene's germline CDR1 is MNHNY and CDR2 SVGAGI (reference sequence). The length of the CDR3 is 15 residues. V dropped 10 bases and J dropped 0 bases, with 16 bases sitting between them. The CDR3 is CATEEGLGSYNEQFF. The CDR3 DNA reads as TGTGCCACGGAAGAGGGTTTGGGCTCCTACAATGAGCAGTTCTTC.

The chain employs TRBV9 and TRBJ1-1, with D perhaps TRBD1 (6 bases). The CDR3 extends over 16 amino acids. Germline assignment: CDR1 SGDLS and CDR2 YYNGEE. V lost 4 bases to trimming and J lost 0 bases, with 16 bases between them. CDR3 loop: CASSPSPQGMNTEAFF. CDR3 DNA sequence: TGTGCCAGCAGCCCTAGCCCCCAGGGGATGAACACTGAAGCTTTCTTT. Full variable domain (outside the CDR3, taken from reference TRBV9 and TRBJ1-1): DSGVTQTPKHLITATGQRVTLRCSPRSGDLSVYWYQQSLDQGLQFLIQYYNGEERAKGNILERFSAQQFPDLHSELNLSSLELGDSALYFCASSPSPQGMNTEAFFGQGTRLTVV.

The V and J genes are TRBV2 and TRBJ2-1, with 11 bases matching TRBD2. J lost 7 bases, V lost 6 bases, and 8 bases had no gene match. This CDR3 is 15 amino acids long. CDR1 is SNHLY, CDR2 FYNNEI, per germline. CDR3 in DNA: TGTGCCAGCAGCGCACTAGCGGGGGTGGCTAATGAGCAGTTCTTC. Amino acid sequence: CASSALAGVANEQFF.

The J gene is TRBJ1-2, the V gene TRBV6-5; TRBD1 is a possible D gene (5 bases). The germline V gene has CDR1 MNHEY and CDR2 SVGAGI. The CDR3 has 14 residues. V lost 0 bases and J lost 6, with 11 bases in between. CDR3 protein: CASSYSPGRDGYTF. The CDR3, as DNA: TGTGCCAGCAGTTACTCGCCAGGGAGGGATGGCTACACCTTC.

The chain is built from TRBV19 and TRBJ2-3, with TRBD1 matching 7 bases. V gave up 6 bases and J gave up 4 bases; unmatched junction bases: 7. CDR3 length: 14 residues. The germline gives CDR1 LNHDA, CDR2 SQIVND (reference sequence). The CDR3 spells CASSYRGIADTQYF. CDR3 nucleotides: TGTGCCAGTAGCTACAGGGGTATCGCAGATACGCAGTATTTT.